The T cell receptor beta chain under discussion was sequenced for a study of beta chain features in type 1 diabetes. The wider study: Similarity in age, gender and cell yields was seen between patients and healthy donors. Overall study findings and caveats: Diminished insertions and augmented deletions at VDJ junctions characterized type 1 diabetes patients. The study found moderately but significantly shorter TCRB CDR3s in all four CD4+ subsets of Type 1 diabetes patients. TCRB repertoires of naive, central memory and Treg cells appeared more similar among patients than among healthy donors.

The sequenced template was cDNA made from the entire isolated RNA. TCRdb's table, derived via immunoSEQ multiplex PCR, lists solely in-frame clones and lacks some. The sample lists 550,000 to 850,000 clones, about an eighth seen once, with approximately 0.022% in the top ten. V was clipped by 4 bases and J by 0 bases, with 6 bases between them. The CDR3 spans 13 residues. Germline V gene sequence: CDR1 SGHRS, CDR2 YFSETQ. This clone was found a few times. Its specificity is unknown. The same CDR3 arises from other DNA sequences in this sample as well. This sequence joins TRBV5-1 and TRBJ2-3; D ambiguous. The sample taken for sequencing was naive CD4+ T cells from blood. The sequence derives from a man aged 18 to 30 with type 1 diabetes. CDR3 sequence (DNA): TGCGCCAGCAGCGGTTCCAGCACAGATACGCAGTATTTT. Protein product: CASSGSSTDTQYF.